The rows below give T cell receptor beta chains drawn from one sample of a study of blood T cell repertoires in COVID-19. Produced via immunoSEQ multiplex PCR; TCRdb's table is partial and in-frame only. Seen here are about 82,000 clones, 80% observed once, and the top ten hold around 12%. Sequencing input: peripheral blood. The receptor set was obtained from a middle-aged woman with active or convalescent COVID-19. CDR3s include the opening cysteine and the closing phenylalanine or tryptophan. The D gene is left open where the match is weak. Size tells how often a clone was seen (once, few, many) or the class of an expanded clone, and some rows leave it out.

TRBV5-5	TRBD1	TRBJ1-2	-	CASSLGTVNYGYTF	TGTGCCAGCAGCCTCGGGACAGTTAACTATGGCTACACCTTC
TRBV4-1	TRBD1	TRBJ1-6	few	CASSQGQGYNSPLHF	TGCGCCAGCAGCCAGGGACAGGGGTATAATTCACCCCTCCACTTT
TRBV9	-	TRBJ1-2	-	CASSPGHYHGYTF	TGTGCCAGCAGCCCCGGACATTACCACGGCTACACCTTC
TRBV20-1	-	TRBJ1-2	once	CSASTGIYGYTF	TGCAGTGCTAGTACAGGGATTTATGGCTACACCTTC
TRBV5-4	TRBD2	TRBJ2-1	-	CASSPGLAVNEQFF	TGTGCCAGCAGCCCGGGACTAGCGGTCAATGAGCAGTTCTTC
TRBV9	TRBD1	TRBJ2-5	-	CASSKGDSQETQYF	TGTGCCAGCAGCAAAGGGGACAGCCAAGAGACCCAGTACTTC
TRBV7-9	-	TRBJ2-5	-	CASSLGRETQYF	TGTGCCAGCAGCTTAGGTCGGGAGACCCAGTACTTC
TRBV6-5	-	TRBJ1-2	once	CATSRGYGYTF	TGTGCCACCTCCAGGGGCTATGGCTACACCTTC
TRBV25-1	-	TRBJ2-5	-	CASSPPTGTQETQYF	TGTGCCAGCTCCCCCCCGACAGGTACTCAAGAGACCCAGTACTTC
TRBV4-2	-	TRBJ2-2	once	CASSRSDGGNTGELFF	TGTGCCAGCAGCCGCTCTGACGGGGGGAACACCGGGGAGCTGTTTTTT
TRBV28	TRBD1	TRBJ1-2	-	CASSLNRGLYGYTF	TGTGCCAGCAGTCTAAACAGGGGGCTTTACGGCTACACCTTC
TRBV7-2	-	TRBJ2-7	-	CASSFATVSYEQYF	TGTGCCAGCAGCTTCGCCACAGTTTCCTACGAGCAGTACTTC
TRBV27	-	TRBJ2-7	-	CASSLRGSYEQYF	TGTGCCAGCAGTTTGCGCGGTAGCTACGAGCAGTACTTC
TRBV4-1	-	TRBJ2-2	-	CASSRRKTGLNTGELFF	TGCGCCAGCAGCCGACGCAAAACAGGCCTGAACACCGGGGAGCTGTTTTTT
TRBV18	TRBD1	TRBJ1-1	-	CASSSTGDTEAFF	TGTGCCAGCTCATCCACAGGGGACACTGAAGCTTTCTTT
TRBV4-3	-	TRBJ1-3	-	CASSQDRGSGNTIYF	TGCGCCAGCAGCCAAGACAGGGGCTCTGGAAACACCATATATTTT
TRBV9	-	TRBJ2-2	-	CASSVGLSTGELFF	TGTGCCAGCAGCGTAGGACTTTCCACCGGGGAGCTGTTTTTT
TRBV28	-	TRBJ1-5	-	CASSIQRIYSNQPQHF	TGTGCCAGCAGTATCCAACGAATCTATAGCAATCAGCCCCAGCATTTT
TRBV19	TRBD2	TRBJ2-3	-	CASSSWTSGGADTQYF	TGTGCCAGTAGTTCCTGGACTAGCGGAGGGGCAGATACGCAGTATTTT
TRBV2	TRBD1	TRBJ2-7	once	CASSPDRPPYEQYF	TGTGCCAGCAGTCCGGACAGGCCGCCCTACGAGCAGTACTTC
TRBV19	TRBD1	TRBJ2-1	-	CATQPGQGTYNEQFF	TGTGCCACCCAACCGGGACAGGGGACCTACAATGAGCAGTTCTTC
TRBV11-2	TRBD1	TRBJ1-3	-	CASSLGPGTGVGNTIYF	TGTGCCAGCAGCTTAGGCCCGGGGACAGGGGTCGGAAACACCATATATTTT
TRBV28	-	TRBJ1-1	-	CASSLSFPTEAFF	TGTGCCAGCAGTTTATCTTTTCCCACTGAAGCTTTCTTT
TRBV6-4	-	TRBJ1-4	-	CASRPNPYRVSNEKLFF	TGTGCCAGCAGGCCAAACCCTTACAGGGTATCTAATGAAAAACTGTTTTTT
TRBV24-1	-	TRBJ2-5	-	CATGQQETQYF	TGTGCCACTGGACAGCAAGAGACCCAGTACTTC
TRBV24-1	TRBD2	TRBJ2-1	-	CATSIAGVVNEQFF	TGTGCCACCAGCATAGCGGGAGTAGTAAATGAGCAGTTCTTC
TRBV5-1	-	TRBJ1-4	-	CASSLSSGGENEKLFF	TGCGCCAGCAGCTTATCGTCCGGAGGGGAGAATGAAAAACTGTTTTTT
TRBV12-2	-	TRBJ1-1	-	CASRYSEAGHLEAFF	TGTGCAAGTCGGTACTCAGAAGCGGGCCACCTCGAAGCTTTCTTT
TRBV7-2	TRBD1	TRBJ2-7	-	CASSTRTGGNYEQYF	TGTGCCAGCAGCACCCGGACAGGGGGAAACTACGAGCAGTACTTC
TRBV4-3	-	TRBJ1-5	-	CASSQDVQLSNQPQHF	TGCGCCAGCAGCCAAGATGTACAGCTTAGCAATCAGCCCCAGCATTTT
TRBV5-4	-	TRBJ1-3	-	CASSRDRTGNTIYF	TGTGCCAGCAGCCGAGACAGAACTGGAAACACCATATATTTT
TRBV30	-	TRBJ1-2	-	CAWSGTDSYGYTF	TGTGCCTGGAGTGGAACAGATTCCTATGGCTACACCTTC
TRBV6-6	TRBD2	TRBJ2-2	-	CASPPGTSGRTGELFF	TGTGCCAGCCCTCCTGGGACTAGCGGGCGGACCGGGGAGCTGTTTTTT
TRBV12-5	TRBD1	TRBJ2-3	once	CASGLTPGTGFADTQYF	TGTGCTAGTGGTTTGACCCCCGGGACAGGGTTTGCAGATACGCAGTATTTT
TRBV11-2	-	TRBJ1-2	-	CASSLELGNYGYTF	TGTGCCAGCAGCTTAGAACTAGGCAACTATGGCTACACCTTC
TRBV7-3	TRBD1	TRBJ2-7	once	CASSHGTGYPYEQYF	TGTGCCAGCAGCCATGGGACAGGGTACCCCTACGAGCAGTACTTC
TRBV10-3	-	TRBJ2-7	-	CAISGATGFGEQYF	TGTGCCATCAGTGGAGCTACGGGTTTCGGCGAGCAGTACTTC
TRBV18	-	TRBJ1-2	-	CASSPPYSSYGYTF	TGTGCCAGCTCACCACCGTACAGCTCCTATGGCTACACCTTC
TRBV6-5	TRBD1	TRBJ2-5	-	CASTPGGEAETQYF	TGTGCCAGCACCCCAGGGGGCGAGGCAGAGACCCAGTACTTC
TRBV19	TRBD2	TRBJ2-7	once	CASRRLAGAYEQYF	TGTGCCAGTAGGCGACTAGCGGGAGCCTACGAGCAGTACTTC
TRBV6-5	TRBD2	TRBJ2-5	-	CASKGSGGAPETQYF	TGTGCCAGCAAGGGTAGCGGGGGGGCCCCGGAGACCCAGTACTTC
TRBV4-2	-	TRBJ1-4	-	CASSQDSQKHGNEKLFF	TGTGCCAGCAGCCAAGATAGCCAAAAGCATGGTAATGAAAAACTGTTTTTT
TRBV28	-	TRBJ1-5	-	CASSPFSNQPQHF	TGTGCCAGCAGTCCGTTCAGCAATCAGCCCCAGCATTTT
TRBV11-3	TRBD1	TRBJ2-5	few	CASSLDKGARTQYF	TGTGCCAGCAGCTTGGACAAGGGGGCCAGGACCCAGTACTTC
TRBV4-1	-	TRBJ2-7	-	CASKGWQGPTYEQYF	TGCGCGAGCAAGGGGTGGCAGGGCCCGACCTACGAGCAGTACTTC
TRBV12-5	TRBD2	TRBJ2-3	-	CASGFRTSEADTQYF	TGTGCTAGTGGTTTCCGGACTAGCGAAGCAGATACGCAGTATTTT
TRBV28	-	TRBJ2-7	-	CASSLGAVSYEQYF	TGTGCCAGCAGTTTAGGGGCAGTCTCCTACGAGCAGTACTTC
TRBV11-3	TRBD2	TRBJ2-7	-	CASSRVGLADYEQYF	TGTGCCAGCAGCAGGGTGGGGCTAGCGGACTACGAGCAGTACTTC
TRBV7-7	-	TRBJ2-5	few	CASSHPRWQRGETQYF	TGTGCTAGCAGCCATCCACGCTGGCAGCGAGGGGAGACCCAGTACTTC
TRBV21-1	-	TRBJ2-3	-	CASSKCPELTDTQYF	TGTGCCAGCAGCAAATGCCCCGAGTTGACAGATACGCAGTATTTT
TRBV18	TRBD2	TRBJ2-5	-	CASSPGLEETQYF	TGTGCCAGCTCACCCGGACTAGAAGAGACCCAGTACTTC
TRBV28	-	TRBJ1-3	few	CASSLRWSYSGNTIYF	TGTGCCAGCAGTCTACGGTGGAGCTACTCTGGAAACACCATATATTTT
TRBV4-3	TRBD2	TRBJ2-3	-	CASSQGWTSGGADTQYF	TGCGCCAGCAGCCAAGGTTGGACTAGCGGGGGGGCCGATACGCAGTATTTT
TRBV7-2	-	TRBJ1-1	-	CATSLGLFSEAFF	TGTGCCACATCTCTGGGCCTTTTCTCTGAAGCTTTCTTT
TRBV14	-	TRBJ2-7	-	CASSQAGKAYEQYF	TGTGCCAGCAGCCAAGCAGGGAAGGCCTACGAGCAGTACTTC